These 30 T cell receptor beta chains were all obtained from the same sample, sequenced in a study of blood T cell repertoires in COVID-19. Produced via immunoSEQ multiplex PCR; TCRdb's table is partial and in-frame only. The sample gives under 350,000 clones, about 88% of which show up once; approximately 4% is in the top ten. Sample: peripheral blood. The receptors were sampled from a man in his late teens or twenties with active or convalescent COVID-19.

The CDR3 bases are TGCAGTCTGGACTACACAGATACGCAGTATTTT. Encoded protein: CSLDYTDTQYF. The chain is built from TRBV20-1 and TRBJ2-3; tentative D call: TRBD2 (6 bases). In germline, CDR1 is DFQATT, CDR2 SNEGSKA (reference sequence). The CDR3 is 11 amino acids. The V end lost 8 bases, the J end lost 2 bases, and 8 bases lay between the germline ends.

This clone was seen many times. This sequence joins TRBV12-2 and TRBJ1-4; TRBD1 is the table's D call, not checked against the DNA. TRBV12-2 is assigned pseudogene status. This CDR3 has 13 residues. CDR3: CASREGQSEKLFF. CDR3 in DNA: TGTGCAAGTCGCGAGGGACAGAGTGAAAAACTGTTTTTT.

The gene calls are TRBV5-4 and TRBJ2-6, with D tentatively TRBD1 (6 bases). Germline CDR1 SGHNT, CDR2 YYREEE (reference sequence). CDR3 length: 15 amino acids. V was pared by 7 bases and J by 4 bases, with 15 bases between. The CDR3 bases are TGTGCCAGCCGCTCCAGGGGTTCGGGGGCCAACGTCCTGACTTTC. It translates to CASRSRGSGANVLTF.

The chain carries TRBV12-3 or TRBV12-4 and TRBJ1-2; no definite D call. Trimming pared 8 bases from V and 8 bases from J, leaving 15 bases between. There are 12 residues in the CDR3. The CDR3 DNA reads as TGTGCCAGCGGGCCCGGAGGTGGGGGCTACACCTTC. This encodes CASGPGGGGYTF.

V is TRBV7-6 and J is TRBJ2-5, with D perhaps matching TRBD2 (5 bases). The CDR3 totals 12 residues. Germline lookup yields CDR1 SGHVS and CDR2 FNYEAQ. Trimming shortened V by 5 bases and J by 4 bases, and 8 bases separated the two germline ends. The CDR3 region is CASSVSGETQYF. For the CDR3, the DNA is TGTGCCAGCAGCGTCAGCGGAGAGACCCAGTACTTC.

The chain couples TRBV25-1 to TRBJ1-5; a weak D match, TRBD1 (5 bases). The CDR3 contains 15 residues. V shed 3 bases and J shed 6 bases, with 15 bases lying between them. Germline V gives CDR1 MGHDK, CDR2 SYGVNS. DNA for the CDR3: TGTGCCAGCAGTGACGTGGCAGGGTCGACTCAGCCCCAGCATTTT. Translation: CASSDVAGSTQPQHF.

V is TRBV2 and J is TRBJ1-3, with 9 positions matching TRBD1. The junction had 5 bases not matched to a gene; V was cut back by 5 bases and J by 3 bases. The CDR3 consists of 15 residues. Germline V gene data show CDR1 as SNHLY and CDR2 as FYNNEI. The CDR3 coding sequence is TGTGCCAGCAGTCGAGACAGGGGGGTTGGAAACACCATATATTTT. As protein: CASSRDRGVGNTIYF.

This clone was seen only a few times. The rearrangement uses TRBV10-1 and TRBJ2-6, with D uncertain. This CDR3 has 13 amino acids. V shed 2 bases and J shed 4 bases, with 3 bases lying between them. Germline V gives CDR1 WNHNN, CDR2 SYGVQD (reference sequence). CDR3 bases: TGCGCCAGCAGTGAGCCGGGGGCCAACGTCCTGACTTTC. This encodes CASSEPGANVLTF.

This clone has only a few counts. V and J are TRBV6-5 and TRBJ1-1, with 7 bases matching TRBD1. CDR3 length equals 14 residues. Per germline, CDR1 MNHEY and CDR2 SVGAGI. Losses at the gene ends were 4 bases for V and 5 bases for J; bases not matched to a gene: 7. CDR3 in DNA: TGTGCCAGCAGTTCTGACAGGGTAAGGACTGAAGCTTTCTTT. Translation gives CASSSDRVRTEAFF.

There are a few counts of this clone. The chain links TRBV5-6 to TRBJ1-1, with D maybe TRBD1 (6 bases). Per germline, CDR1 SGHDT and CDR2 YYEEEE. Trimming took off 0 bases at V and 1 base at J, with 22 bases between the two ends. The CDR3 loop spans 19 amino acids. CDR3 sequence reads: CASSLVLQGGLRSNTEAFF. CDR3 coding DNA: TGTGCCAGCAGCTTGGTCTTACAGGGTGGTTTGAGGTCGAACACTGAAGCTTTCTTT.

V gene TRBV28 combines with J gene TRBJ1-2, with D maybe TRBD1 (6 bases). CDR1 is MDHEN, CDR2 SYDVKM, per germline. V lost 5 bases and J 2 bases, leaving 24 bases between the germline ends. The CDR3 has 18 residues. The CDR3 loop is CASSAAPGHRGPNYGYTF. CDR3 DNA: TGTGCCAGCAGTGCCGCTCCGGGACACCGGGGTCCGAACTATGGCTACACCTTC.

The V gene is TRBV30, the J gene TRBJ2-3, with D perhaps TRBD2 (6 bases). The CDR3 contains 13 residues. Germline V gene data show CDR1 as GTSNPN and CDR2 as SVGIG (reference sequence). V was shortened by 4 bases and J by 3 bases, with 11 bases between the two germline ends. CDR3 in amino acids: CAWTLGLTDTQYF. The CDR3 coding sequence is TGTGCCTGGACCCTGGGACTGACAGATACGCAGTATTTT.

V is TRBV29-1 and J is TRBJ2-3; 8 nucleotides line up with TRBD2. The CDR3 is 13 amino acids. Germline lookup yields CDR1 SQVTM and CDR2 ANQGSEA. V shed 0 bases, J shed 9 bases, and the junction held 5 bases outside the gene matches. The CDR3 loop is CSVEDQLAETQYF. In nucleotides, the CDR3 is TGCAGCGTTGAAGATCAACTAGCGGAAACGCAGTATTTT.

This rearrangement joins TRBV11-2 to TRBJ2-3; D remains unclear. The CDR3 is 15 amino acids. V lost 3 bases, J lost 3 bases, and 13 bases lay in between. The germline V gene encodes CDR1 SGHAT and CDR2 FQNNGV. CDR3 sequence (DNA): TGTGCCAGCAGCTTCTACCGCGCCCCTACAGATACGCAGTATTTT. It yields the protein CASSFYRAPTDTQYF.

The CDR3 reads CASSLGTVNSPLHF. The DNA for the CDR3 is TGTGCCAGCTCACTCGGGACAGTAAATTCACCCCTCCACTTT. The rearrangement links TRBV18 to TRBJ1-6; 7 positions agree with TRBD1. The J segment lost 7 bases and the V segment lost 4 bases, leaving 4 bases of the junction unmatched. This CDR3 contains 14 residues. The germline CDR1 and CDR2 sequences are KGHSH and LQKENI.

The V gene is TRBV19, the J gene TRBJ2-2; TRBD1 matches at 7 bases. The CDR3 has 16 amino acids. Germline CDR1 and CDR2: LNHDA and SQIVND (reference sequence). V shed 5 bases and J 3 bases; nucleotides not matched to a gene: 9. This CDR3 is CASSRTKGADTGELFF. The CDR3 coding sequence is TGTGCCAGTAGTCGAACAAAGGGGGCGGACACCGGGGAGCTGTTTTTT.

This chain joins TRBV19 and TRBJ1-1, with D perhaps matching TRBD1 (5 bases). Germline lookup yields CDR1 LNHDA and CDR2 SQIVND (reference sequence). The CDR3 consists of 15 residues. V dropped 3 bases and J dropped 0 bases, with 11 bases sitting between them. The CDR3 nucleotides read TGTGCCAGTAGTATCTCAGGGTCCCTGAACACTGAAGCTTTCTTT. Its translation is CASSISGSLNTEAFF.

The V and J genes are TRBV5-1 and TRBJ2-4, with TRBD1 identical over 9 bases. CDR3 length equals 16 residues. Trimming removed 4 bases from V and 1 base from J; junction bases left unmatched: 6. Germline V gene data show CDR1 as SGHRS and CDR2 as YFSETQ. CDR3 in amino acids: CASSTGTGYAKNIQYF. The CDR3 DNA reads as TGCGCCAGCAGCACCGGGACAGGGTACGCCAAAAACATTCAGTACTTC.

This clone has more than one count but fewer than ten. The rearrangement joins TRBV18 to TRBJ1-2; a possible D gene is TRBD1 (5 bases). The CDR3 consists of 13 residues. Looked up from germline, CDR1 is KGHSH and CDR2 is LQKENI. The V end lost 2 bases, the J end lost 8 bases, and 12 bases lay between the germline ends. CDR3 loop: CASSPRQNEGYTF. The CDR3 region has the DNA TGTGCCAGCTCACCAAGACAGAATGAAGGCTACACCTTC.

The chain is built from TRBV29-1 and TRBJ1-2, with D hard to call. The CDR3 has 12 amino acids. Trimming removed 5 bases from V and 4 bases from J, with 11 bases in between. The germline V gene has CDR1 SQVTM and CDR2 ANQGSEA. The CDR3 nucleotides read TGCAGCGTTCTCTTCAGTTCCTATGGCTACACCTTC. It codes for CSVLFSSYGYTF.

The chain combines TRBV28 with TRBJ1-2; possible D gene TRBD1, 5 bases. There are 16 residues in the CDR3. Deletions cut 7 bases from V and 0 bases from J, with 18 bases between. The germline gives CDR1 MDHEN, CDR2 SYDVKM. In nucleotides, the CDR3 is TGTGCCAGCACCTCGGGAGGGGCCGCTACTAACTATGGCTACACCTTC. It specifies CASTSGGAATNYGYTF.

This chain joins TRBV9 and TRBJ2-7; 10 bases agree with TRBD1. The CDR3 spans 12 residues. Trimming took 3 bases from V and 6 from J; bases not matched to a gene: 0. CDR1 and CDR2 from the germline V gene are SGDLS and YYNGEE. CDR3 nucleotides: TGTGCCAGCAGCGGGGACAGGGGCGAGCAGTACTTC. It is translated as CASSGDRGEQYF.

This clone has just one count. The CDR3 region has the DNA TGCAGCGCGACAGGGGTGGCTGAAGCTTTCTTT. Translated: CSATGVAEAFF. V gene TRBV29-1 combines with J gene TRBJ1-1, with 8 bases matching TRBD1. The J segment lost 6 bases and the V segment lost 7 bases, leaving 4 bases of the junction unmatched. The germline V gene has CDR1 SQVTM and CDR2 ANQGSEA. The CDR3 sequence is 11 residues long.

The chain is built from TRBV5-1 and TRBJ2-5, with 9 nucleotides matching TRBD1. Germline assignment: CDR1 SGHRS and CDR2 YFSETQ. This CDR3 contains 15 residues. Trimming at V came to 2 bases and at J to 4 bases, leaving 6 bases not matched to a gene. The CDR3 region has the DNA TGCGCCAGCAGCTTAGGGACAGGGAGTGGAGAGACCCAGTACTTC. This translates into CASSLGTGSGETQYF. Full variable domain (missing parts from reference TRBV5-1 and TRBJ2-5): KAGVTQTPRYLIKTRGQQVTLSCSPISGHRSVSWYQQTPGQGLQFLFEYFSETQRNKGNFPGRFSGRQFSNSRSEMNVSTLELGDSALYLCASSLGTGSGETQYFGPGTRLLVL.

The chain joins TRBV25-1 to TRBJ1-2, with 8 bases identical to TRBD1. There are 15 residues in the CDR3. The germline V gene encodes CDR1 MGHDK and CDR2 SYGVNS. With V trimmed by 4 bases and J by 0 bases, 4 bases remained unmatched. CDR3 nucleotides: TGTGCCAGCAGTGGCTGGACAGGGACTAACTATGGCTACACCTTC. Translating it yields CASSGWTGTNYGYTF.

There are a few counts of this clone. This sequence joins TRBV24-1 and TRBJ2-2, with 7 nucleotides matching TRBD2. The CDR3 spans 14 residues. V was clipped by 10 bases and J by 4 bases; unmatched bases: 8. CDR1 is KGHDR and CDR2 is SFDVKD in the germline V gene. The CDR3 coding sequence is TGTGCCACACGTAGCGGGTTGCCCACCGGGGAGCTGTTTTTT. It specifies CATRSGLPTGELFF.

This sequence joins TRBV27 and TRBJ2-3; 8 positions agree with TRBD2. Germline assignment: CDR1 MNHEY and CDR2 SMNVEV (reference sequence). The CDR3 spans 16 residues. V gave up 6 bases and J gave up 2 bases; unmatched junction bases: 10. CDR3 loop: CASRERAGGDTDTQYF. The DNA for the CDR3 is TGTGCCAGCAGGGAACGGGCGGGAGGCGACACAGATACGCAGTATTTT.

The V gene is TRBV13, the J gene TRBJ1-4; 7 bases align to TRBD1. Trimming took 8 bases from V and 5 from J; bases not matched to a gene: 8. The V gene's germline CDR1 is PRHDT and CDR2 FYEKMQ (reference sequence). The CDR3 consists of 14 residues. CDR3 amino acids: CASALGQQNEKLFF. DNA of the CDR3: TGTGCCAGCGCCCTGGGACAGCAGAATGAAAAACTGTTTTTT.

V usage is TRBV6-5 and J usage is TRBJ1-4; D uncertain. V was shortened by 8 bases and J by 10 bases, with 17 bases between the two germline ends. Germline CDR1 and CDR2: MNHEY and SVGAGI. This CDR3 has 13 amino acids. CDR3 residues: CASPGPAEGKLFF. The CDR3 nucleotides read TGTGCCAGCCCGGGCCCCGCGGAGGGAAAACTGTTTTTT.

DNA for the CDR3: TGTGCTAGTGGTTTGAAGTCGTTGGGACTAGCGGGACCCTCGTACTCTGGGGCCAACGTCCTGACTTTC. Protein: CASGLKSLGLAGPSYSGANVLTF. The chain employs TRBV12-5 and TRBJ2-6, with 13 bases lining up with TRBD2. The trim removed 2 bases at V and 0 bases at J, leaving 16 bases unmatched. There are 23 residues in the CDR3. Germline V gene data show CDR1 as LGHNT and CDR2 as FRNRAP.